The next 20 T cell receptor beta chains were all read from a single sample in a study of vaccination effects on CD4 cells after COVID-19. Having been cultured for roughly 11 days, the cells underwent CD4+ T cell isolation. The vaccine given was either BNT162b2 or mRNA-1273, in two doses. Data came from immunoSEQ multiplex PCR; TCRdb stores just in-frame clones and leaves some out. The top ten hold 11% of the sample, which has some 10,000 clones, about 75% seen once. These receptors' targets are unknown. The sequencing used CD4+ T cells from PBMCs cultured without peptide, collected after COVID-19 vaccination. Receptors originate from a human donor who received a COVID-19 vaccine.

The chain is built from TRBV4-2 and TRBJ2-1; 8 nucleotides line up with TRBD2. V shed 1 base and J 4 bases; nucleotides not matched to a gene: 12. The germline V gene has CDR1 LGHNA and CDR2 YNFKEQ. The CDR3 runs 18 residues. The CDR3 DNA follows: TGTGCCAGCAGCCAAGCCCTTAGTGTAGTAGCGGGGTACAATGAGCAGTTCTTC. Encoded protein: CASSQALSVVAGYNEQFF.

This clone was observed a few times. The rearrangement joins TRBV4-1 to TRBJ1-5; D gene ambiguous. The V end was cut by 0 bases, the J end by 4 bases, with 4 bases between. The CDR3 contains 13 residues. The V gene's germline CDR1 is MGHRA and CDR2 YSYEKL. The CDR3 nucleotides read TGCGCCAGCAGCCAAGAGCCGAATCAGCCCCAGCATTTT. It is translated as CASSQEPNQPQHF.

This CDR3 reads CASSPEYFMTGKDTEAFF. The CDR3 bases are TGTGCCAGCAGCCCTGAGTATTTTATGACAGGGAAGGACACTGAAGCTTTCTTT. The chain joins TRBV6-4 to TRBJ1-1; 7 positions agree with TRBD1. Germline-derived CDR1 and CDR2 are MRHNA and SNTAGT. Germline trimming cut 6 bases from V and 3 bases from J; bases unmatched to any gene: 19. This CDR3 has 18 residues.

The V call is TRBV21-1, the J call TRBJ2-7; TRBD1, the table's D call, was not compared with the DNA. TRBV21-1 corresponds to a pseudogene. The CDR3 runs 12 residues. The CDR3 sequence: CARVRQGREQYF. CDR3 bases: TGTGCCAGGGTCAGACAGGGTCGGGAGCAGTACTTC.

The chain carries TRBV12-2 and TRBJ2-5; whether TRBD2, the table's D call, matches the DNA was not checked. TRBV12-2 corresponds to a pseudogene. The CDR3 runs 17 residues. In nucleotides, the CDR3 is TGTGCAAGTCGCTTAGCCCGACTAGCGGGGAGGCAAGAGACCCAGTACTTC. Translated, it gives CASRLARLAGRQETQYF.

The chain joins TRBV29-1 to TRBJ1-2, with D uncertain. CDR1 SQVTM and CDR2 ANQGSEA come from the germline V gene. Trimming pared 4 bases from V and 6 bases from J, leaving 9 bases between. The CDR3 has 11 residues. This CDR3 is CSVVLGHGYTF. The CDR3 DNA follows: TGCAGCGTTGTACTGGGCCATGGCTACACCTTC.

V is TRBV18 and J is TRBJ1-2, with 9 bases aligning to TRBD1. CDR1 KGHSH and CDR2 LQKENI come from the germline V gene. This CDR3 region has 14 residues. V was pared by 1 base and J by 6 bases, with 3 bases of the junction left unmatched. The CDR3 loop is CASSPRQGGHGYTF. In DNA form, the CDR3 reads TGTGCCAGCTCACCACGACAGGGGGGCCATGGCTACACCTTC. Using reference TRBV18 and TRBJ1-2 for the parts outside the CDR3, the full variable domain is NAGVMQNPRHLVRRRGQEARLRCSPMKGHSHVYWYRQLPEEGLKFMVYLQKENIIDESGMPKERFSAEFPKEGPSILRIQQVVRGDSAAYFCASSPRQGGHGYTFGSGTRLTVV.

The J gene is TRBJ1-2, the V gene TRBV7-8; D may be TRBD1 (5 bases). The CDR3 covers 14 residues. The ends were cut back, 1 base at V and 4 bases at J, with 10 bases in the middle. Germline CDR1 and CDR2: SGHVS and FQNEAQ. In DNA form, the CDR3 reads TGTGCCAGCAGCTTAGTATCTGGGACCTATGGCTACACCTTC. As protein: CASSLVSGTYGYTF.

The CDR3 spells CASSLSTGTSGANVLTF. CDR3 DNA sequence: TGCGCCAGCAGTCTTTCTACAGGGACGTCTGGGGCCAACGTCCTGACTTTC. The chain recombines TRBV5-1 with TRBJ2-6; maybe TRBD1 (6 bases). Germline V lookup: CDR1 SGHRS, CDR2 YFSETQ. This CDR3 has 17 residues. V was trimmed by 5 bases and J by 1 base, leaving 16 bases between them.

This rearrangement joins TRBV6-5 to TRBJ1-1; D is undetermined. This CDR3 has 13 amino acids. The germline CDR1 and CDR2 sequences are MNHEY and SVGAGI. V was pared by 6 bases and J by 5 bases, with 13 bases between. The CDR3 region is CASRKTLGTEAFF. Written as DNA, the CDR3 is TGTGCCAGCAGAAAGACGTTGGGTACTGAAGCTTTCTTT.

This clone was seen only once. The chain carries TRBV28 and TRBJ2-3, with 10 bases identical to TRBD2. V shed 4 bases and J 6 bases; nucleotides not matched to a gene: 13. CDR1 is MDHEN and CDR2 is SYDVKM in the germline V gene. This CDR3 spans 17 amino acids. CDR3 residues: CASSWKASGRRVDTQYF. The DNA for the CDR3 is TGTGCCAGCAGTTGGAAGGCTAGCGGGAGAAGGGTGGATACGCAGTATTTT. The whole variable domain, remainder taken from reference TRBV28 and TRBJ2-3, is DVKVTQSSRYLVKRTGEKVFLECVQDMDHENMFWYRQDPGLGLRLIYFSYDVKMKEKGDIPEGYSVSREKKERFSLILESASTNQTSMYLCASSWKASGRRVDTQYFGPGTRLTVL.

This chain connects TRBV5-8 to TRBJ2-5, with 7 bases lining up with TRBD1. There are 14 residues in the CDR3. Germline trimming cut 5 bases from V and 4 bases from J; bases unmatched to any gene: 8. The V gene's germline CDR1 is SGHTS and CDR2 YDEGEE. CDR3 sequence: CASSYRQGIETQYF. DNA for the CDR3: TGTGCCAGCAGTTATCGACAGGGCATAGAGACCCAGTACTTC.

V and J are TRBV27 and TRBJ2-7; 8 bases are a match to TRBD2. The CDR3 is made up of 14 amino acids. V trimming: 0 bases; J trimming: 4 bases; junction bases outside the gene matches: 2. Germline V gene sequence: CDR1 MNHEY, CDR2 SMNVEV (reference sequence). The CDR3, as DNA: TGTGCCAGCAGTTTATCGCGCGGGGGGTACGAGCAGTACTTC. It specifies CASSLSRGGYEQYF.

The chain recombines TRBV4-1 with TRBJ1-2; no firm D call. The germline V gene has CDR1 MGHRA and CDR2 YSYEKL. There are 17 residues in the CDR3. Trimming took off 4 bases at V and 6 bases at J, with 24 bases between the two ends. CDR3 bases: TGCGCCAGCAGCCTCGAACATGAATCCGCCCTGGGAAATGGCTACACCTTC. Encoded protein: CASSLEHESALGNGYTF.

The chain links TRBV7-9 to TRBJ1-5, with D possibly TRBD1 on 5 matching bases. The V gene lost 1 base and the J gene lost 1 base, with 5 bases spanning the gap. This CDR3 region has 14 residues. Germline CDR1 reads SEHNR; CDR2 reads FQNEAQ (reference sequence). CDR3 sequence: CASSLDRSNQPQHF. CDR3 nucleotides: TGTGCCAGCAGCTTAGACAGGAGCAATCAGCCCCAGCATTTT.

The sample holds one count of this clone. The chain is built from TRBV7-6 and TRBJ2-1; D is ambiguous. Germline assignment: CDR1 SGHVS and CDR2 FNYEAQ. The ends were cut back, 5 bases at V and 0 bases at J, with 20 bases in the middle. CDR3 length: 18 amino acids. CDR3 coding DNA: TGTGCCAGCAGCCCATCGCCTCGCTTGGCCGGCTCCTACAATGAGCAGTTCTTC. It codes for CASSPSPRLAGSYNEQFF.

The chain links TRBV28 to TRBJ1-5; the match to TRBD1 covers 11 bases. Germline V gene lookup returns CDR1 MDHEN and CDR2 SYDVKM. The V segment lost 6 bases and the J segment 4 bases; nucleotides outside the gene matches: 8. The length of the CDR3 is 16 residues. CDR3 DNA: TGTGCCAGCAGCTCCGGACAGGGGGCGAGGAATCAGCCCCAGCATTTT. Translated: CASSSGQGARNQPQHF. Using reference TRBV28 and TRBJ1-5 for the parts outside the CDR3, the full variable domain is DVKVTQSSRYLVKRTGEKVFLECVQDMDHENMFWYRQDPGLGLRLIYFSYDVKMKEKGDIPEGYSVSREKKERFSLILESASTNQTSMYLCASSSGQGARNQPQHFGDGTRLSIL.

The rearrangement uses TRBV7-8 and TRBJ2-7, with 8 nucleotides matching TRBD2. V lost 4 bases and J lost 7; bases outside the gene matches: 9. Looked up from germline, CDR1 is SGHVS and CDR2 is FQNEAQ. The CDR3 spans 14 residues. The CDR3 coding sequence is TGTGCCAGCAGCTGGGACGGGAGGGGGGGAGAGCAGTACTTC. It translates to CASSWDGRGGEQYF.

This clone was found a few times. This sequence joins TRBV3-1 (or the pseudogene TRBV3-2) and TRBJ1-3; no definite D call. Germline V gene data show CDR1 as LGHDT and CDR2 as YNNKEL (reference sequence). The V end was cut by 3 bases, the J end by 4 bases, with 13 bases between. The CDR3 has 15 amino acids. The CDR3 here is CASSQEVLQGNTIYF. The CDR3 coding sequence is TGTGCCAGCAGCCAGGAGGTCCTACAGGGAAACACCATATATTTT.

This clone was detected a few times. CDR3 sequence reads: CASSPAADTDTQYF. DNA for the CDR3: TGTGCCAGCAGCCCCGCAGCAGACACAGATACGCAGTATTTT. J is TRBJ2-3 and V is TRBV5-6; unclear D gene. The CDR3 covers 14 residues. Germline CDR1 reads SGHDT; CDR2 reads YYEEEE. The V and J ends lost 4 bases and 2 bases respectively, with 11 bases between them.